This record concerns one TCR beta chain sequence. This sample was taken from a study of blood T cell repertoires in COVID-19. For the study at large: Spain, Italy and the United States supplied samples that represented acute and convalescent COVID-19. The analysed material was cDNA or gDNA that came from T cells, B-cell-depleted T cells, or PBMCs.

The CDR3 covers 14 residues. Germline CDR1 SQVTM, CDR2 ANQGSEA. Deletions cut 7 bases from V and 2 bases from J, with 17 bases between. Study processing details: Amplification from reference gene primers served as the basis for estimated nucleated cell counts. The repertoire was sequenced with immunoSEQ multiplex PCR; TCRdb's copy has only in-frame clones and lacks some. V and J calls and clone size come straight from that table; D and trimming were deduced from the DNA. The sample shows roughly 200,000 clones, about 80% of them seen only once. The chain uses TRBV29-1 and TRBJ2-5, with D perhaps matching TRBD2 (7 bases). The TCR sequence derives from a man over 45 with active or convalescent COVID-19. Source material: peripheral blood. As DNA, the CDR3 is TGCAGCGCCTCAGGAGGGGGGGGACAAGAGACCCAGTACTTC. As protein: CSASGGGGQETQYF.